Following are 10 T cell receptor beta chains from one sample sequenced in a study of untreated major depressive disorder. Profiling relied on immunoSEQ multiplex PCR, and the TCRdb table lists in-frame clones only, not all of them. The sample holds approximately 20,000 clones, about 87% seen once. Sequencing used CD4+ T cells from PBMCs. All receptors derive from a woman aged 25-40 years in good health.

This chain connects TRBV5-4 to TRBJ2-1; 8 nucleotides match TRBD1. There are 19 residues in the CDR3. The V segment lost 2 bases and the J segment 3 bases; nucleotides outside the gene matches: 16. Germline V gene lookup returns CDR1 SGHNT and CDR2 YYREEE (reference sequence). The CDR3 region is CASSFGRQGALLIYNEQFF. DNA of the CDR3: TGTGCCAGCAGCTTCGGTCGGCAGGGGGCCCTCCTGATCTACAATGAGCAGTTCTTC.

V usage is TRBV7-8 and J usage is TRBJ1-5, with 7 positions matching TRBD1. CDR1 SGHVS and CDR2 FQNEAQ come from the germline V gene. This CDR3 contains 16 residues. The V and J ends lost 1 base and 5 bases, in that order; junction bases with no gene match: 8. CDR3 protein: CASSLELRGSHQPQHF. The CDR3 DNA is TGTGCCAGCAGCTTAGAGCTCAGGGGGTCACATCAGCCCCAGCATTTT.

In its sample, this clone was seen once. The rearrangement links TRBV19 to TRBJ2-3; perhaps TRBD1 as D (5 bases). The CDR3 totals 12 residues. Germline assignment: CDR1 LNHDA and CDR2 SQIVND (reference sequence). Trimming cost V 8 bases and J 3 bases, with 9 bases left between them. The CDR3 nucleotides read TGTGCCAGTTGCGACAGAACAGATACGCAGTATTTT. Translating gives CASCDRTDTQYF.

CDR3 residues: CASSQDLGGYTDTQYF. In DNA, the CDR3 is TGCGCCAGCAGCCAAGATTTGGGGGGATACACAGATACGCAGTATTTT. The V gene is TRBV4-3, the J gene TRBJ2-3; a possible D gene is TRBD2 (6 bases). The CDR3 sequence is 16 residues long. Trimming took off 0 bases at V and 2 bases at J, with 12 bases between the two ends. Germline values: CDR1 LGHNA, CDR2 YSLEER.

This clone was seen a few times. This chain connects TRBV7-2 to TRBJ2-3; D gene uncertain. Germline V gene sequence: CDR1 SGHTA, CDR2 FQGNSA. CDR3 length: 12 amino acids. The V end lost 5 bases, the J end lost 6 bases, and 9 bases lay between the germline ends. The CDR3 bases are TGTGCCAGCAGCCCCCGAGCGGATACGCAGTATTTT. Translating gives CASSPRADTQYF.

The rearrangement uses TRBV9 and TRBJ2-3; perhaps TRBD2 as D (6 bases). The V and J ends lost 1 base and 4 bases respectively, with 13 bases between them. Germline loops: CDR1 SGDLS, CDR2 YYNGEE. This CDR3 region has 15 residues. The CDR3 bases are TGTGCCAGCAGCGTAAAGGACTACCTCCCAGATACGCAGTATTTT. Translation gives CASSVKDYLPDTQYF.

The V and J genes are TRBV28 and TRBJ1-5; a possible D gene is TRBD1 (5 bases). The CDR3 loop spans 13 amino acids. V lost 6 bases and J 4 bases, leaving 10 bases between the germline ends. Germline CDR1 reads MDHEN; CDR2 reads SYDVKM. This CDR3 reads CASRGRRNQPQHF. CDR3 in DNA: TGTGCCAGCAGGGGGCGAAGAAATCAGCCCCAGCATTTT.

A few counts support this clone. V is TRBV29-1 and J is TRBJ1-2, with TRBD1 as a possible D gene (6 bases). V dropped 7 bases and J dropped 7 bases, with 16 bases sitting between them. There are 12 residues in the CDR3. Germline values: CDR1 SQVTM, CDR2 ANQGSEA. The DNA of the CDR3 is TGCAGCGGACAGGAGGGAAGGGGTGGCTACACCTTC. As protein: CSGQEGRGGYTF.

The chain links TRBV28 to TRBJ1-2; 11 bases map to TRBD1. Germline V gene data show CDR1 as MDHEN and CDR2 as SYDVKM. After removal of 6 bases from V and 4 bases from J, the junction contained 7 bases not matched to a gene. The CDR3 spans 15 residues. CDR3 bases: TGTGCCAGCAGGGCCCGCGGACAGGGGGCCTATGGCTACACCTTC. Translation: CASRARGQGAYGYTF.

The chain is built from TRBV6-5 and TRBJ1-3; tentative D call: TRBD1 (5 bases). The V end was cut by 0 bases, the J end by 3 bases, with 12 bases between. From germline, CDR1 is MNHEY and CDR2 SVGAGI. The CDR3 has 16 residues. CDR3 protein: CASSYSAGSGGNTIYF. Written as DNA, the CDR3 is TGTGCCAGCAGTTACTCCGCAGGGTCGGGTGGAAACACCATATATTTT.